This T cell receptor beta chain emerged from a study of post-analysis software for immune sequencing data. Notes on the study in general: Five TRBV segments were significantly more frequent in patients than in controls. TRBV5-6, TRBV5-1 and TRBV20-1 were among these segments. Strong same-batch co-clustering of samples appeared with F measure clustering.

Turning to this clonotype: Antigen specificity is unknown.

V lost 1 base, J lost 12 bases, and 15 bases stayed unmatched. CDR1 is SGHTA, CDR2 FQGNSA, per germline. The length of the CDR3 is 15 residues. Unique molecular identifiers were present in the TCR beta cDNA libraries. It was from approximately 0.91 to 9.4 million T cells that 530,000 or so cDNA molecules came. TCRdb ran MiXCR on the PCR reads and lists one entry per CDR3 protein. In the table there are hundreds of thousands of distinct CDR3 sequences, around 27% of which are singletons. Sequencing was carried out using blood. The receptor's source is a girl under 18 with multiple sclerosis. The J gene is TRBJ2-7, the V gene TRBV7-2; TRBD2 aligns across 7 bases. The CDR3 bases are TGTGCCAGCAGCTTAGGGCTAGCGGAGGCGGGGACCCTGTACTTC. Its translation: CASSLGLAEAGTLYF.